This is a list of T cell receptor beta chains from one sample in a study of T cells after yellow fever vaccination. TCRdb itself ran the 5' RACE reads through MiXCR, one entry per CDR3 protein. The repertoire holds around 530,000 distinct CDR3 sequences, with about 15% as singletons. The starting material was PBMCs, obtained 4 to 5 days after the first yellow fever vaccination. The source is a man aged 18 to 35 who received the YFV17D yellow fever vaccine. The CDR3 runs from the conserved cysteine through the conserved F or W. D genes are given only for firm matches. The size entry is marked missing in some rows and otherwise reads once, few, many or a size class.

v_call: TRBV4-3
clone_size: many
j_call: TRBJ1-5
d_call: NA
cdr3_aa: CASSQDVGSGQPQHF
cdr3_nt: TGCGCCAGCAGCCAAGACGTGGGTTCGGGGCAGCCCCAGCATTTT

v_call: TRBV27
clone_size: NA
j_call: TRBJ2-2
d_call: NA
cdr3_aa: CASSLGDGYTGELFF
cdr3_nt: TGTGCCAGCAGTTTAGGGGATGGGTACACCGGGGAGCTGTTTTTT

v_call: TRBV7-3
clone_size: few
j_call: TRBJ2-7
d_call: TRBD1
cdr3_aa: CASSFLKRDREGYEQYF
cdr3_nt: TGTGCCAGCAGCTTCCTCAAGAGGGACAGGGAAGGATACGAGCAGTACTTC

v_call: TRBV18
clone_size: NA
j_call: TRBJ2-5
d_call: NA
cdr3_aa: CASSPGYLGDVVETQYF
cdr3_nt: TGTGCCAGCTCACCGGGGTATTTGGGAGACGTCGTCGAGACCCAGTACTTC

v_call: TRBV12-3/TRBV12-4
clone_size: few
j_call: TRBJ2-5
d_call: NA
cdr3_aa: CASSLGGGRGQETQYF
cdr3_nt: TGTGCCAGCAGTTTAGGCGGGGGCCGCGGGCAAGAGACCCAGTACTTC

v_call: TRBV5-1
clone_size: few
j_call: TRBJ1-4
d_call: NA
cdr3_aa: CASSLMAGANEKLFF
cdr3_nt: TGCGCCAGCAGCTTAATGGCCGGGGCAAATGAAAAACTGTTTTTT

v_call: TRBV10-3
clone_size: NA
j_call: TRBJ2-5
d_call: NA
cdr3_aa: CAISESQATQYF
cdr3_nt: TGTGCCATCAGTGAGTCGCAGGCGACCCAGTACTTC

v_call: TRBV6-5
clone_size: NA
j_call: TRBJ2-7
d_call: NA
cdr3_aa: CASSYSRNSYEQYF
cdr3_nt: TGTGCCAGCAGTTACTCCAGAAACAGCTACGAGCAGTACTTC

v_call: TRBV20-1
clone_size: few
j_call: TRBJ2-7
d_call: NA
cdr3_aa: CSAGEPSSYEQYF
cdr3_nt: TGCAGTGCTGGGGAGCCAAGCTCCTACGAGCAGTACTTC

v_call: TRBV29-1
clone_size: NA
j_call: TRBJ2-5
d_call: TRBD1
cdr3_aa: CSVGQAQETQYF
cdr3_nt: TGCAGCGTCGGACAGGCCCAAGAGACCCAGTACTTC

v_call: TRBV6-1
clone_size: NA
j_call: TRBJ1-5
d_call: TRBD1
cdr3_aa: CASSMTGVEQPQHF
cdr3_nt: TGTGCCAGCAGTATGACAGGGGTCGAGCAGCCCCAGCATTTT

v_call: TRBV5-4
clone_size: NA
j_call: TRBJ1-6
d_call: NA
cdr3_aa: CASSLSGGQGNSPLHF
cdr3_nt: TGTGCCAGCAGCTTGTCCGGGGGGCAAGGCAATTCACCCCTCCACTTT